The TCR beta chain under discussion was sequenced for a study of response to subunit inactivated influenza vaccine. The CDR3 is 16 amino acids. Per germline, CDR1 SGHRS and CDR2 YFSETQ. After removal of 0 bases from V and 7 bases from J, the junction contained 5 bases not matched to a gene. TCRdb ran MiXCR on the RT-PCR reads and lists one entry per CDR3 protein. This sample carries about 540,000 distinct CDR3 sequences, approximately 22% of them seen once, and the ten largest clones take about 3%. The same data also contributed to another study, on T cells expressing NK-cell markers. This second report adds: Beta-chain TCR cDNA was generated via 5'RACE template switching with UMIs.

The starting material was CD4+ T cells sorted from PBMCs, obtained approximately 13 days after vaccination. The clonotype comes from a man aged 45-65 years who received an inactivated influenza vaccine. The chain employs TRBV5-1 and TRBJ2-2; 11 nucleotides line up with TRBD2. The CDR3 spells CASSLVLAGDIGELFF. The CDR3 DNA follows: TGCGCCAGCAGCTTGGTACTAGCGGGAGATATCGGGGAGCTGTTTTTT.